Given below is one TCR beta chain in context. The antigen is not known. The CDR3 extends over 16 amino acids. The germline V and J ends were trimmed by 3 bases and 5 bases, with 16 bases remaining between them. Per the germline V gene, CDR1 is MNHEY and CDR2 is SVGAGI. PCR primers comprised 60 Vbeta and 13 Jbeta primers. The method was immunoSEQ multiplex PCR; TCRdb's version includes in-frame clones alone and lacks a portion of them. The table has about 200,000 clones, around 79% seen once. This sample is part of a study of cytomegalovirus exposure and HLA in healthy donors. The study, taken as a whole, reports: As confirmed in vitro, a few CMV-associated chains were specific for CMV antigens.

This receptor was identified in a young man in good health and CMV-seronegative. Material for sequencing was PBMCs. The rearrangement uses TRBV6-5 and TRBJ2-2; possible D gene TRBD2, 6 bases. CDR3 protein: CASSYGIFGGTGELFF. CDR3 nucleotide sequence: TGTGCCAGCAGTTATGGGATCTTCGGGGGAACCGGGGAGCTGTTTTTT.